This T cell receptor (beta chain) came from a study of CD8 T cells in ankylosing spondylitis. Regarding the study as a whole: Ankylosing spondylitis blood appeared to carry a characteristic TCR beta motif of roughly eight highly homologous variants. Reportedly, disease-linked clones are significantly enriched in ankylosing spondylitis patients' matched synovial fluid.

As for this clonotype: The antigen remains unidentified.

The CDR3 runs to 13 residues. CDR1 and CDR2 from the germline V gene are SNHLY and FYNNEI. V lost 6 bases, J lost 10 bases, and 18 bases lay in between. Quantitative 5'-RACE with molecular barcodes generated TCR beta libraries. TCRdb re-analysed the 5' RACE reads in MiXCR, keeping a single row per CDR3 protein. This repertoire shows around 150,000 distinct CDR3 sequences, roughly 31% found once; its top ten account for 4.5% to 6%. Material: synovial fluid, either unsorted or a sorted T cell fraction (not recorded which). V usage is TRBV2 and J usage is TRBJ1-1, with D possibly being TRBD1 (5 bases). This clonotype was obtained from a male donor with ankylosing spondylitis. As DNA, the CDR3 is TGTGCCAGCAGCGGGGGGTCCGGCCAGGGAGCTTTCTTT. Encoded protein: CASSGGSGQGAFF.